This TCR beta chain was sequenced during a study of cytomegalovirus exposure and HLA in healthy donors (dated by TCRdb to about 2017). The study in broad terms: An earlier analysis of about 560 of the donors reported 250 to 300 Gb of sequence data and some 110 million unique TCR beta sequences obtained from roughly 180 million T cells. Roughly 300 gigabases of sequencing data and 91 million or so unique TCR sequences made up an early release that covered approximately 700 HLA-typed donors. Of the 300 to 400 genotyped donors, over 65% fell in the genetic ancestry cluster associated with self-reported Caucasian donors. The study was designed to test whether signatures of past pathogen exposure could be identified by cataloging public T cell receptors. Using immunosequencing, the study profiled T cell repertoires from 500 to 800 subjects and related those repertoires to cytomegalovirus serostatus. Besides the first cohort of more than 650 subjects, a separate validation cohort made up of 120 different subjects was used. The study combined high-throughput TCR immunosequencing, statistical association of individual TCRs with disease status, and machine learning to predict cytomegalovirus infection status. A later analysis re-examined previously published TCR beta repertoires from several hundred donors and added high-resolution HLA genotyping to investigate patterns of TCR occurrence. Rather than drawing on any new phenotypic data, the later analysis identified candidate immune exposures from TCR beta sequences and the way those sequences occurred across donors. An earlier analysis of some 600 of the donors applied high-throughput TCR beta sequencing to assess whether each TCR beta V gene segment acted as functional or pseudogenic. Alongside the repertoire data, information on donor age, sex, ethnicity and CMV serostatus was compiled. A later genetic analysis used genome-wide SNP genotypes for about 60% of the roughly 670 donors, treating that subset as a discovery cohort. Every discovery cohort repertoire had been produced on one sequencing platform. HLA typing covered class I and class II loci at four-digit resolution. Typing coverage differed by locus: A, B, C, DRB1 and DQB1 were typed in roughly 620-630 donors, DQA1 in roughly 510, DPA1 in nearly 610, and DPB1 in roughly 470. Roughly 5 DR-DQ haplotypes were handled as single units for association and clustering, since linkage in the cohort was strong. Among 350 to 400 genotyped donors of the cohort, an average of about 240,000 unique TCR beta nucleotide sequences were sequenced per donor, roughly 20% of them non-productive.

Study-level results and caveats: The cohort was sequenced for TCR beta chains only, and without alpha or paired-chain data the features that could be detected were limited. The study listed 150 to 200 TCR beta chains as associated with cytomegalovirus. When HLA alleles, especially DR and DQ, strongly co-occurred, attributing TCR associations to individual alleles was difficult. While some public TCRs were present in many individuals, most TCR sequences turned up only very rarely across donors. In a later analysis, 16,951 TCR beta sequences were associated with specific HLA alleles at a false discovery rate of 0.05. Linkage disequilibrium might explain the correlated functional status among segregating V segments, but an unknown experimental factor could not be ruled out. The classifier was reported to diagnose cytomegalovirus status with high specificity and sensitivity in both the original cohort and the validation cohort. Some IMGT-functional V segments, including TRBV6-2 and TRBV6-3, could not be distinguished by the 87-base-pair reads and were therefore excluded. According to a later analysis, TCR association rates differed among HLA loci, with DRB1 alleles showing the most associated TCRs and HLA-C alleles showing the fewest. A later genetic analysis associated a missense DCLRE1C variant with V-gene and J-gene trimming of TCR beta chains, and an independent cohort replicated the association. In a later genetic analysis, fewer N-insertions in productive TCRs were reported among donors in an Asian-associated ancestry cluster than the roughly 640-donor mean. Most CMV-associated TCR beta chains appeared to be HLA-restricted in a later analysis, and the HLA associations seemed to be driven largely by CMV exposure. A further reported finding was that TCR beta sequences accurately predicted the HLA-A and HLA-B alleles for most subjects in the first cohort. The authors suggested that the approach could potentially be extended to other disease states and immunological phenotypes. In a later analysis, HLA-associated TCR beta chains were found to be more clonally expanded and to have lower generation probabilities than equally common non-associated chains. A later analysis reported that several top co-occurrence clusters appeared linked to parvovirus B19, influenza, CMV and Epstein-Barr virus. CMV serostatus was the only immune exposure information available for the cohort. A few of the identified cytomegalovirus-associated TCR beta chains were confirmed in vitro to be specific for cytomegalovirus antigens. In an earlier analysis of fewer than 700 of the donors, most TCR beta V segments appeared in productive rearrangements about 87% or about 30% of the time, broadly matching IMGT annotations. A group of highly shared sequence variants was considered likely to be a technical artifact of the sequencing pipeline. Because HLA typing was unavailable for some donors at each locus, only the typed subset was used in association tests. Roughly uniform sequencing depth across donors was assumed in presence/absence analyses, although this assumption may not hold. Roughly 15 rarely observed V segments, including chromosome 9 orphons, were excluded from the earlier analysis of about 610 of the donors because counts were too low.

Library preparation was by the immunoSEQ multiplex PCR assay. For the multiplex PCR, a mixture combining 60 forward primers for TCR Vbeta segments and 13 reverse primers for TCR Jbeta segments was used. A multiplex PCR assay on genomic DNA amplified the CDR3 region of rearranged TCR beta genes. The amplified TCR beta libraries were sequenced on the Illumina HiSeq System as 87-base-pair reads. In the authors' own workflow: In a later analysis, roughly 80 million unique TCR beta chains were counted across the 500 to 850 repertoires, and around 10 million of these chains were shared by at least two donors. To remove PCR and sequencing errors, raw reads were error-corrected and collapsed into unique sequences using a nearest-neighbor algorithm that merged closely related sequences. Alignment of CDR3 sequences to IMGT reference sequences was used to assign V, D and J gene segments. For a sequence to be retained, at least a six-nucleotide match to both a V gene segment and a J gene segment was required. A rearrangement was called productive if the CDR3 had no stop codons and remained in frame with V and J, and every other rearrangement was called non-productive. Following IMGT convention, CDR3 was defined as the stretch from the second conserved V-encoded cysteine to the conserved J-encoded phenylalanine. The earlier analysis of a few hundred of the donors excluded sequences that lacked an unambiguous match to a single V gene segment. An earlier analysis of around 600 of the donors classified V segments as functional when productive rearrangements were above 56.7% and as segregating when the standard deviation between donors was above 5%. A statistical classification framework was built for diagnosing cytomegalovirus status from the catalog of TCR beta chain sequences. V and J gene assignment, in a later analysis, came from comparing TCR nucleotide sequences with IMGT/GENE-DB human TR gene sequences. In a later analysis, CDR3 sequences and most-parsimonious VDJ recombination scenarios were assigned using the TCRdist pipeline. In a later analysis, each TCR beta chain was defined by its CDR3 amino acid sequence together with its V-gene family, and reads without a unique V-gene family were excluded. In a later analysis, approximately 590 highly shared, low-generation-probability nucleotide sequences were removed to address suspected cross-contamination and a sequencing artifact. For each public chain, a later analysis derived a clonal expansion index from normalized ranks of inferred template counts within each repertoire. In a later analysis, generation probabilities were computed with a VDJ recombination model fitted to out-of-frame rearrangements, and the resulting probabilities were checked against IGoR. In a later analysis, TCR-TCR, TCR-HLA and TCR-CMV co-occurrence was scored with hypergeometric tests, and a repertoire-size bias correction was applied to TCR pairs. To estimate false discovery rates, a later analysis permuted the HLA or CMV assignments 20 times. A later analysis grouped co-occurring TCRs with DBSCAN, adding TCRdist sequence similarity when clustering within HLA-allele-positive subsets. Repertoires with fewer than 30,000 or more than 120,000 public chains were left out of co-occurrence clustering, as were about 5 repertoires with anomalous nucleotide sharing. TCRdb obtained this table from immuneACCESS and retained in-frame rearrangements with V and J assigned. These tables miss some clones; where compared with another copy, unresolved V genes account for less than half of the shortfall, and the remainder is unexplained. V and J calls and clone size follow that table, whereas D and trimming were derived from the DNA. For this sample the table gives hundreds of thousands of clones, of which about 74% were detected only once. 1.5% to 2% of the sample is in the top ten clones.

For CDR1 and CDR2, the germline V gene lists SGHRS and YFSETQ. Trimming removed 0 bases from V and 4 bases from J; the gene matches leave 7 bases unexplained. The CDR3 measures 16 amino acids from cysteine to phenylalanine. CDR3 DNA only is kept here, 48 bases in frame from base 1. The cohort comprised hundreds of healthy bone marrow donors. All cohort members were sampled while nominally healthy, although unrecorded immune exposures were likely present. The donor was CMV seronegative and was included in the group of several hundred seronegative cohort members. A peripheral blood sample was provided by each donor, and peripheral blood mononuclear cells were used for TCR beta sequencing. The Qiagen DNeasy Blood Extraction Kit was used to extract genomic DNA from the blood cell samples. On this clone: This receptor's antigen is unknown. No much larger clone is present one base from it, and per-base qualities are unavailable.

The rearrangement joined TRBV5-1 to TRBJ2-1; 7 of the junction bases match TRBD1. Sequencing input: PBMCs. This receptor was identified in a woman in her thirties in good health and CMV-seronegative. Read as DNA, the sequence is TGCGCCAGCAGCTTGGTAAGACAGGGAGTGTACAATGAGCAGTTCTTC. This sequence encodes CASSLVRQGVYNEQFF.